Listed below are T cell receptor beta chains from one sample, sequenced in a study of shared clonotypes between healthy human individuals. Measured with immunoSEQ multiplex PCR; TCRdb has only the in-frame clones, and not every one. The data show fewer than 650,000 clones, 70% to 80% seen once. Sequencing was carried out using PBMCs. The receptors stem from a woman aged 40 to 49 in good health. Some clones in this sample may be carry-over from other donors' samples. The conserved cysteine and the conserved F or W are not part of the CDR3 here.

TRBV2	TRBJ1-1	ASSGEMNTEAF
TRBV29-1	TRBJ2-1	SVVAPPSEQF
TRBV7-3	TRBJ2-1	ASSLDRYNEQF
TRBV10-2	TRBJ2-1	ASRGPRHEQF
TRBV11-2	TRBJ2-1	ASSAVSGRLNEQF
TRBV6-1	TRBJ2-5	ASSELAGAGETQY
TRBV29-1	TRBJ2-1	SVLRLGLYNEQF
TRBV6-5	TRBJ2-5	ASSPPRTGETQY
TRBV18	TRBJ2-1	ASSPGQGAYNEQF
TRBV29-1	TRBJ2-7	SVQGGREQY
TRBV7-3	TRBJ1-1	ASSRSKTGKAF
TRBV29-1	TRBJ1-3	SVSGQGFPGNTIY
TRBV9	TRBJ2-2	ASSVSSSANTGELF
TRBV28	TRBJ2-1	ASSLGGGTYNEQF
TRBV5-1	TRBJ2-5	ASSPGTLPGRGETQY
TRBV7-2	TRBJ1-6	ASRGTGGVPLH
TRBV5-1	TRBJ2-7	ASSPGTSGSPYEQY
TRBV11-2	TRBJ2-1	ASSLNLGVYEQF
TRBV18	TRBJ2-2	ASSPTRGANTGELF